A single sample gave rise to the 12 T cell receptor beta chains below, sequenced in a study of CD8 T cells in ankylosing spondylitis. TCRdb processed the 5' RACE reads anew with MiXCR; each CDR3 protein has one entry. The repertoire holds some 87,000 distinct CDR3 sequences, with about 27% as singletons. Input material: blood, either unsorted or a sorted T cell fraction (not recorded which). The origin of the receptors is a male donor with ankylosing spondylitis or in good health (not recorded which).

The gene calls are TRBV5-1 and TRBJ1-2; 7 bases map to TRBD1. Trimming took 2 bases from V and 8 from J; bases not matched to a gene: 9. The CDR3 has 14 residues. Germline V lookup: CDR1 SGHRS, CDR2 YFSETQ. CDR3 in DNA: TGCGCCAGCAGCTTAGGGGGCGCATCCTGGGGCTACACCTTC. It is translated as CASSLGGASWGYTF.

CDR3 nucleotide sequence: TGTGCCAGCTCACCACTGCCGGGACAGGCCCTCTATGGCTACACCTTC. As protein: CASSPLPGQALYGYTF. The chain employs TRBV18 and TRBJ1-2; 8 nucleotides agree with TRBD1. The CDR3 spans 16 residues. The germline V gene encodes CDR1 KGHSH and CDR2 LQKENI. The J segment lost 4 bases and the V segment lost 1 base, leaving 8 bases of the junction unmatched.

The rearrangement joins TRBV20-1 to TRBJ2-1; a possible D gene is TRBD2 (5 bases). V was shortened by 5 bases and J by 0 bases, with 20 bases between the two germline ends. The CDR3 runs 17 residues. The germline CDR1 and CDR2 sequences are DFQATT and SNEGSKA (reference sequence). The CDR3 loop is CSAPTFAAAFSYNEQFF. The CDR3 coding sequence is TGCAGTGCTCCAACCTTCGCAGCGGCCTTCTCCTACAATGAGCAGTTCTTC.

This clonotype was recorded at least ten times. The chain joins TRBV20-1 to TRBJ1-6, with a tentative D call TRBD1 (5 bases). The CDR3 loop spans 10 amino acids. Germline CDR1 reads DFQATT; CDR2 reads SNEGSKA (reference sequence). Trimming took off 5 bases at V and 17 bases at J, with 13 bases between the two ends. CDR3 protein: CSAYTGSVHF. CDR3 DNA sequence: TGCAGTGCTTACACAGGATCAGTCCACTTT.

The rearrangement links TRBV5-5 to TRBJ1-5; 8 bases are shared with TRBD1. Germline V gives CDR1 SGHKS, CDR2 YYEKEE (reference sequence). Losses at the gene ends were 4 bases for V and 2 bases for J; bases not matched to a gene: 8. The CDR3 extends over 16 amino acids. The CDR3 reads CASSTLDRAGNQPQHF. The CDR3 DNA is TGTGCCAGCAGCACGCTGGACAGGGCGGGCAATCAGCCCCAGCATTTT.

V is TRBV5-5 and J is TRBJ2-3; 7 positions match TRBD1. J gave up 2 bases and V 6 bases, and 6 bases lay outside the gene matches. Germline V gene sequence: CDR1 SGHKS, CDR2 YYEKEE (reference sequence). This CDR3 region has 14 residues. The CDR3 loop is CASIPGQHTDTQYF. CDR3 sequence (DNA): TGTGCCAGCATTCCGGGACAGCACACAGATACGCAGTATTTT.

Only a few counts were recorded for this clonotype. The chain uses TRBV5-1 and TRBJ1-4, with D uncertain. V was clipped by 4 bases and J by 0 bases, with 7 bases between them. This CDR3 contains 14 residues. The germline V gene has CDR1 SGHRS and CDR2 YFSETQ. In DNA form, the CDR3 reads TGCGCCAGCAGCGTTGCTGCAACTAATGAAAAACTGTTTTTT. Encoded protein: CASSVAATNEKLFF.

This clonotype has a handful of counts. The DNA for the CDR3 is TGTGCCAGCAGCTGGACCCCCACCGGGCCCCAGCATTTT. It specifies CASSWTPTGPQHF. This chain joins TRBV5-6 and TRBJ1-5; the D is unclear. The V gene's germline CDR1 is SGHDT and CDR2 YYEEEE. The CDR3 extends over 13 amino acids. Trimming pared 3 bases from V and 9 bases from J, leaving 13 bases between.

A few counts support this clonotype. The chain carries TRBV20-1 and TRBJ1-5; a weak D match, TRBD1 (6 bases). The germline V gene has CDR1 DFQATT and CDR2 SNEGSKA (reference sequence). Trimming left V 8 bases short and J 4 bases short, with 24 bases between. This CDR3 has 16 amino acids. The CDR3 bases are TGCAGTACCCTGGGGGGACATCCGGAGCCGAATCAGCCCCAGCATTTT. Amino acids: CSTLGGHPEPNQPQHF.

This rearrangement joins TRBV5-6 to TRBJ1-2, with D unclear. The germline V gene has CDR1 SGHDT and CDR2 YYEEEE. With 0 bases removed from V and 5 bases from J, the gap between germline ends came to 11 bases. The CDR3 is made up of 14 amino acids. The CDR3 DNA is TGTGCCAGCAGCTTGGACAGAACAGCTTATGGCTACACCTTC. It translates to CASSLDRTAYGYTF. Using reference TRBV5-6 and TRBJ1-2 for the parts outside the CDR3, the full variable domain is DAGVTQSPTHLIKTRGQQVTLRCSPKSGHDTVSWYQQALGQGPQFIFQYYEEEERQRGNFPDRFSGHQFPNYSSELNVNALLLGDSALYLCASSLDRTAYGYTFGSGTRLTVV.

This chain links TRBV2 with TRBJ1-5; D is perhaps TRBD1 (6 bases). The CDR3 totals 14 residues. V dropped 7 bases and J dropped 6 bases, with 16 bases sitting between them. Germline V CDR1 and CDR2: SNHLY, FYNNEI. The CDR3 DNA reads as TGTGCCAGCATGGGGTACAGGGAGAGTCAGCCCCAGCATTTT. Its protein is CASMGYRESQPQHF. Using reference TRBV2 and TRBJ1-5 for the parts outside the CDR3, the full variable domain is EPEVTQTPSHQVTQMGQEVILRCVPISNHLYFYWYRQILGQKVEFLVSFYNNEISEKSEIFDDQFSVERPDGSNFTLKIRSTKLEDSAMYFCASMGYRESQPQHFGDGTRLSIL.

This clonotype was detected many times. The chain links TRBV13 to TRBJ2-5, with 7 bases that match TRBD1. Trimming cost V 2 bases and J 2 bases; bases outside gene matches: 17. Germline CDR1 reads PRHDT; CDR2 reads FYEKMQ (reference sequence). The CDR3 runs 19 residues. CDR3 loop: CASSLSHRRITGVQETQYF. The CDR3 DNA reads as TGTGCCAGCAGCTTATCGCATAGGAGAATAACAGGGGTGCAAGAGACCCAGTACTTC.